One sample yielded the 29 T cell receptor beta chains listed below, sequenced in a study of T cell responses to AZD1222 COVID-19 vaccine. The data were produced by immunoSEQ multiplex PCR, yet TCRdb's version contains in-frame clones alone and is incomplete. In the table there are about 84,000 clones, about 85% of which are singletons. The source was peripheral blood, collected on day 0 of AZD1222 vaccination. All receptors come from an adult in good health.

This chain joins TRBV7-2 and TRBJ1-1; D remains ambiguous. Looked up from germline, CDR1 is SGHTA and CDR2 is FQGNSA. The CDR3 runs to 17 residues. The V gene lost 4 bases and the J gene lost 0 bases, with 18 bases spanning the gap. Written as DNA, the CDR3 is TGTGCCAGCAGCTCAAGATCTTCGATAGGCTTGAACACTGAAGCTTTCTTT. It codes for CASSSRSSIGLNTEAFF.

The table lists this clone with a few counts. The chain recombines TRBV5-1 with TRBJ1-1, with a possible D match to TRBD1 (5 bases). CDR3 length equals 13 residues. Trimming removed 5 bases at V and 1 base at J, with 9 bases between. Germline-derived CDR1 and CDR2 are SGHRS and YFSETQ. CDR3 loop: CASRYGQNTEAFF. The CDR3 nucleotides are TGCGCCAGCAGATACGGACAGAACACTGAAGCTTTCTTT.

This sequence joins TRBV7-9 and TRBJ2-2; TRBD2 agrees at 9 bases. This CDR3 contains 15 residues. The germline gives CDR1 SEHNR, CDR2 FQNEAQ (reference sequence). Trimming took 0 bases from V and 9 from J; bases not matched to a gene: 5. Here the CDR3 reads CASSLAAGGVRELFF. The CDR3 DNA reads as TGTGCCAGCAGCTTAGCGGCGGGAGGGGTCCGGGAGCTGTTTTTT.

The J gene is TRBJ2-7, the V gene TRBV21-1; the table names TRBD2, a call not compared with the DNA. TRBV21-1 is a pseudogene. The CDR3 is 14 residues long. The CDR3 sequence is CASSKEAAGREQYF. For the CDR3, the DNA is TGTGCCAGCAGCAAAGAGGCGGCAGGGAGGGAGCAGTACTTC.

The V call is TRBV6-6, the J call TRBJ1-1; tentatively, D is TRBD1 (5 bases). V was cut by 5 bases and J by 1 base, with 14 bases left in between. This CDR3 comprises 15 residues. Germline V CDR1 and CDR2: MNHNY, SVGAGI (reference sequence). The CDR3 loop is CASSPWGDRNTEAFF. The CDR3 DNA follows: TGTGCCAGCAGTCCGTGGGGGGACCGGAACACTGAAGCTTTCTTT.

CDR3 in DNA: TGTGCCTGGAGTGGGGCTAATAGCAATCAGCCCCAGCATTTT. Translation gives CAWSGANSNQPQHF. The chain recombines TRBV30 with TRBJ1-5; D unclear. In germline, CDR1 is GTSNPN, CDR2 SVGIG (reference sequence). This CDR3 is 14 amino acids long. With 1 base removed from V and 0 bases from J, the gap between germline ends came to 7 bases.

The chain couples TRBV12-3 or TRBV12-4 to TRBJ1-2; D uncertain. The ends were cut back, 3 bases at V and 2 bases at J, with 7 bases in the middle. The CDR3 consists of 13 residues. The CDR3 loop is CASSLQPNYGYTF. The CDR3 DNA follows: TGTGCCAGCAGTTTGCAGCCGAACTATGGCTACACCTTC.

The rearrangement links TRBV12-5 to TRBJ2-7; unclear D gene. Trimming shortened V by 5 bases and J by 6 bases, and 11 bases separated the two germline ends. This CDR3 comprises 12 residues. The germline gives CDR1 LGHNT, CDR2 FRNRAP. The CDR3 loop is CASGPRTTEQYF. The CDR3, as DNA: TGTGCTAGTGGTCCCCGAACTACCGAGCAGTACTTC.

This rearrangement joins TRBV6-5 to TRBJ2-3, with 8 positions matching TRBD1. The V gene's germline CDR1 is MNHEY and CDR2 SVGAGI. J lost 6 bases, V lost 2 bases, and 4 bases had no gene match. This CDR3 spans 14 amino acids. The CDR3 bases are TGTGCCAGCAGTTACCAGGGGGCAGCGGATACGCAGTATTTT. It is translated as CASSYQGAADTQYF.

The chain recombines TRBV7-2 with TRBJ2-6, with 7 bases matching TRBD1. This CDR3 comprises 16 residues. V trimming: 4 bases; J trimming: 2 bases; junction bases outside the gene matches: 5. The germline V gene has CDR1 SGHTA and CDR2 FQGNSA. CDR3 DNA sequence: TGTGCCAGCAGCTCCAAGGGGGCGCCTGGGGCCAACGTCCTGACTTTC. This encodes CASSSKGAPGANVLTF. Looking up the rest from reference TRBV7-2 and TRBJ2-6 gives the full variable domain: GAGVSQSPSNKVTEKGKDVELRCDPISGHTALYWYRQSLGQGLEFLIYFQGNSAPDKSGLPSDRFSAERTGGSVSTLTIQRTQQEDSAVYLCASSSKGAPGANVLTFGAGSRLTVL.

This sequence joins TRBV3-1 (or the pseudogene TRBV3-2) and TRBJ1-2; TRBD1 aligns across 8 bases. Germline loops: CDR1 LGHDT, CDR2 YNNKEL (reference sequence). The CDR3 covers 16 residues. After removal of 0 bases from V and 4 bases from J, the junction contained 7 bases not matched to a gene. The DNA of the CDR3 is TGTGCCAGCAGCCAAGATTCGACAGGGGTCCCCTATGGCTACACCTTC. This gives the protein CASSQDSTGVPYGYTF.

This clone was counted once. The CDR3: CASSPMASNQPQHF. The CDR3, as DNA: TGTGCCAGCAGCCCCATGGCAAGCAATCAGCCCCAGCATTTT. The chain has TRBV27 and TRBJ1-5; D is unclear. The CDR3 is 14 residues long. Germline CDR1 MNHEY, CDR2 SMNVEV (reference sequence). Trimming stripped 6 bases from V and 1 base from J, with 10 bases between.

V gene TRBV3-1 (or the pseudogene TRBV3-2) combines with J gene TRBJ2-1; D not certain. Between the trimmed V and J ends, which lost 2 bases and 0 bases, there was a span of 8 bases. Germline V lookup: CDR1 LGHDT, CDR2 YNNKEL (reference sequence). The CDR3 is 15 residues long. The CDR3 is CASSQLRNSYNEQFF. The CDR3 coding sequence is TGTGCCAGCAGCCAACTGCGGAACTCCTACAATGAGCAGTTCTTC.

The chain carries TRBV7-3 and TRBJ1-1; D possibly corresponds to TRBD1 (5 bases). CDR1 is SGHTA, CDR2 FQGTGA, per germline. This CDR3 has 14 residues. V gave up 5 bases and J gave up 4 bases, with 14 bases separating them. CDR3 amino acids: CASSLGTAGTEAFF. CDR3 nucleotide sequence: TGTGCCAGCAGCCTCGGGACGGCTGGCACTGAAGCTTTCTTT.

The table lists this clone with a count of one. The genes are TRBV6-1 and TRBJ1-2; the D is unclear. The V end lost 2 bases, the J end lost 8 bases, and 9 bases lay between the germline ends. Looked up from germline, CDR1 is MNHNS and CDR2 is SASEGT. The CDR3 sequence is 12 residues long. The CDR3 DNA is TGTGCCAGCAGTGAAAGTGTTCAAGGCTACACCTTC. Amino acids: CASSESVQGYTF.

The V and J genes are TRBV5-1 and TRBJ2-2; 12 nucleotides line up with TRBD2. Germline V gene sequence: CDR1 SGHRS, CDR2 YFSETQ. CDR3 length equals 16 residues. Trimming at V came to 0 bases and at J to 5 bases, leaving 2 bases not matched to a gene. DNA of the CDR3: TGCGCCAGCAGCTTGGGACTAGCGGGAGTAACCGGGGAGCTGTTTTTT. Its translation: CASSLGLAGVTGELFF.

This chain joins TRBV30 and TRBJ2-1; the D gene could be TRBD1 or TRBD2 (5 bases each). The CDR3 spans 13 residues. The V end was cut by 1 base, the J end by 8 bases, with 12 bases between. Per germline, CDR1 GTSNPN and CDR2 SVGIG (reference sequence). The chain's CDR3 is CAWSGVGVDEQFF. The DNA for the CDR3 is TGTGCCTGGAGTGGGGTGGGGGTCGATGAGCAGTTCTTC. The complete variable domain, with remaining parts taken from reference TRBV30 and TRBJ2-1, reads SQTIHQWPATLVQPVGSPLSLECTVEGTSNPNLYWYRQAAGRGLQLLFYSVGIGQISSEVPQNLSASRPQDRQFILSSKKLLLSDSGFYLCAWSGVGVDEQFFGPGTRLTVL.

CDR3 nucleotide sequence: TGTGCCAGCAGTTACTCAGGGACAGGCAATCAGCCCCAGCATTTT. It encodes CASSYSGTGNQPQHF. V and J are TRBV6-5 and TRBJ1-5; 7 positions agree with TRBD1. CDR3 length equals 15 residues. The germline V gene has CDR1 MNHEY and CDR2 SVGAGI. J gave up 2 bases and V 0 bases, and 1 base lay outside the gene matches.

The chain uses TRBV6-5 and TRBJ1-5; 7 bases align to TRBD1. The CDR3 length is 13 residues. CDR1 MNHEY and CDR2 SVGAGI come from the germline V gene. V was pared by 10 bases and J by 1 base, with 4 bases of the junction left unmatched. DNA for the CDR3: TGTGCCACACGGGACAGAAGCAATCAGCCCCAGCATTTT. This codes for CATRDRSNQPQHF.

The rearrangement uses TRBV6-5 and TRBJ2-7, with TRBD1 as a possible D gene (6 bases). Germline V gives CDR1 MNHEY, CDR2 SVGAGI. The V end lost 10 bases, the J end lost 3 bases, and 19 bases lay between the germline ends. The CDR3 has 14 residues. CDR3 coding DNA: TGTGCCACCCAGGAAACAGGGTCTAACTACGAGCAGTACTTC. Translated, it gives CATQETGSNYEQYF.

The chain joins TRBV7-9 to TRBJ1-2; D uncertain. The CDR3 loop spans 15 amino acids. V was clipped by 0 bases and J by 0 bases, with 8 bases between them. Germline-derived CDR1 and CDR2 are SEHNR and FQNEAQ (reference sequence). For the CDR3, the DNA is TGTGCCAGCAGCTTAGCGTCAGTAGCTAACTATGGCTACACCTTC. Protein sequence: CASSLASVANYGYTF.

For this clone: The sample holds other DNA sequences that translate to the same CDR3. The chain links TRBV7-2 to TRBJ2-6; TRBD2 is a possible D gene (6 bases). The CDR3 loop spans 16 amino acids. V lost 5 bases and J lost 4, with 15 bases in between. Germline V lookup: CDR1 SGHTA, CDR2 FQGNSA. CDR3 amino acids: CASSPTRAGGANVLTF. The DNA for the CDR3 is TGTGCCAGCAGCCCTACACGGGCGGGGGGGGCCAACGTCCTGACTTTC.

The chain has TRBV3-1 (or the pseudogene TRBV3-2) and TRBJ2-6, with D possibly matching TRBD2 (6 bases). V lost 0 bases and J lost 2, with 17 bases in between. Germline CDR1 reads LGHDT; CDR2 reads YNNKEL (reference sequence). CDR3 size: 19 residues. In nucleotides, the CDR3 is TGTGCCAGCAGCCAAGACGGAAGCGGGCCCCAGGCTGGGGCCAACGTCCTGACTTTC. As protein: CASSQDGSGPQAGANVLTF.

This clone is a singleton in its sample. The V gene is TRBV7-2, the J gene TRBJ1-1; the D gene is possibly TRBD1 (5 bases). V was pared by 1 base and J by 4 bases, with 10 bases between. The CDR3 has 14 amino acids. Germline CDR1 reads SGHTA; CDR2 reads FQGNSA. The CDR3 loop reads CASSLEGWGTEAFF. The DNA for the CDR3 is TGTGCCAGCAGCTTAGAGGGGTGGGGCACTGAAGCTTTCTTT.

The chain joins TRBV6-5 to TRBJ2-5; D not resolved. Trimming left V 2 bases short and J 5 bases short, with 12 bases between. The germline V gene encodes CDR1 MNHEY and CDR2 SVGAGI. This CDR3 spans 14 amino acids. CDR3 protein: CASSYLRSGETQYF. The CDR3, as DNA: TGTGCCAGCAGTTACCTCCGGAGTGGGGAGACCCAGTACTTC.

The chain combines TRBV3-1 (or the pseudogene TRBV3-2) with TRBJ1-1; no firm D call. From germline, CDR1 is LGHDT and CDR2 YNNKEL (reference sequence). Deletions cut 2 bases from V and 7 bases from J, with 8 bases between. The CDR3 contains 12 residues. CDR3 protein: CASSQTGREAFF. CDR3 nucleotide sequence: TGTGCCAGCAGCCAAACGGGTCGTGAAGCTTTCTTT.

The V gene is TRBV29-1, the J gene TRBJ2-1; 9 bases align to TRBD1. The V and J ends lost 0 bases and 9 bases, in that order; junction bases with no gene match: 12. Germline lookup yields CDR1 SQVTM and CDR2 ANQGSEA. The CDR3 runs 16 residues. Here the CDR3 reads CSVEDRSDRGIREQFF. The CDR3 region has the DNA TGCAGCGTTGAAGATAGGTCGGACAGGGGAATTCGTGAGCAGTTCTTC.

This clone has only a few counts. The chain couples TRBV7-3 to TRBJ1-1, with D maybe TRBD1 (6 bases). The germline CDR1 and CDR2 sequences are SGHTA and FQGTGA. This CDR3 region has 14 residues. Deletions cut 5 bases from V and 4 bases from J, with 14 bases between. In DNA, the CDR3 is TGTGCCAGCAGCCGTTGGGGGGGCACCACTGAAGCTTTCTTT. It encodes CASSRWGGTTEAFF. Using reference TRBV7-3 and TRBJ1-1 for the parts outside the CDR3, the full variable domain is GAGVSQTPSNKVTEKGKYVELRCDPISGHTALYWYRQSLGQGPEFLIYFQGTGAADDSGLPNDRFFAVRPEGSVSTLKIQRTERGDSAVYLCASSRWGGTTEAFFGQGTRLTVV.

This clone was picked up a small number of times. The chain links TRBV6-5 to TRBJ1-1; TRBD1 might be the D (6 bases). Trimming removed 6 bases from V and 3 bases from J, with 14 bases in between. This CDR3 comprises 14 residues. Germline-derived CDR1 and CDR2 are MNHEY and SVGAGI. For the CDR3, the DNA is TGTGCCAGCAGATACCAGGGGAGTCACACTGAAGCTTTCTTT. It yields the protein CASRYQGSHTEAFF.